This T cell receptor (beta chain) was sequenced during a study of blood T cell repertoires in COVID-19. The table came from immunoSEQ multiplex PCR; TCRdb's copy has only in-frame clones and leaves some out. The sample has roughly 280,000 clones, about 88% seen once. V lost 7 bases, J lost 0 bases, and 16 bases lay in between. This CDR3 contains 15 residues. The germline V gene has CDR1 SQVTM and CDR2 ANQGSEA. The sequenced sample consisted of peripheral blood. The source of this sequence is a man in his late teens or twenties with active or convalescent COVID-19. The V gene is TRBV29-1, the J gene TRBJ1-3; unclear D gene. The CDR3 is CSADGVWGSGNTIYF. CDR3 in DNA: TGCAGCGCTGACGGGGTCTGGGGCTCTGGAAACACCATATATTTT.